This T cell receptor (beta chain) was observed in a study of T-cell memory formation after mild COVID-19. Broader study findings: Clones that contracted from day 15 to 85 had balanced CD4/CD8; later expanders were CD4+ biased.

TCRdb fed the 5' RACE reads into MiXCR, producing one record per CDR3 protein. This repertoire shows about 400,000 distinct CDR3 sequences, about a quarter found once; its top ten account for 13%. About this clonotype itself: What it binds is unknown.

V dropped 6 bases and J dropped 2 bases, with 16 bases sitting between them. CDR3 length equals 15 residues. CDR1 is SGDLS, CDR2 YYNGEE, per germline. The chain uses TRBV9 and TRBJ2-3, with D possibly being TRBD1 (5 bases). The clonotype was recovered from an adult woman who had mild COVID-19 (a few samples of this study predate the infection). Cell type and time point are not known. Sequencing used PBMCs or a T cell subset sorted from them (not recorded which). For the CDR3, the DNA is TGTGCCAGCACCACCGGAGCAGGGTTCACAGATACGCAGTATTTT. Protein sequence: CASTTGAGFTDTQYF.